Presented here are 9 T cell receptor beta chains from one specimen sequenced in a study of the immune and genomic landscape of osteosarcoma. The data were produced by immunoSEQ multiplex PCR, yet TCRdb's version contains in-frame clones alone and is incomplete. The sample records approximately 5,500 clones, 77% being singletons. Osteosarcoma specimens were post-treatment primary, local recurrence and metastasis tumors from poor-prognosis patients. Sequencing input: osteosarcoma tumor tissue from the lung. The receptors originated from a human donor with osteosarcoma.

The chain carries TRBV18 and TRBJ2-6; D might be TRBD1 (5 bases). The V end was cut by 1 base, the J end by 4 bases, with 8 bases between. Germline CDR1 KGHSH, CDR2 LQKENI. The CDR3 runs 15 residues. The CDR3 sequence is CASSPQGPGANVLTF. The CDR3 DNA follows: TGTGCCAGCTCACCACAGGGGCCAGGGGCCAACGTCCTGACTTTC. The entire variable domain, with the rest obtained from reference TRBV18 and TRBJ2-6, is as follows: NAGVMQNPRHLVRRRGQEARLRCSPMKGHSHVYWYRQLPEEGLKFMVYLQKENIIDESGMPKERFSAEFPKEGPSILRIQQVVRGDSAAYFCASSPQGPGANVLTFGAGSRLTVL.

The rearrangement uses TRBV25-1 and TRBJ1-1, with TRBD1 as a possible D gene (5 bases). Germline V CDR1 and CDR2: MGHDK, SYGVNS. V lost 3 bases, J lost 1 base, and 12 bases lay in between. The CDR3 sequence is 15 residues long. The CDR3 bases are TGTGCCAGCAGTGATTCGCAGGGATGGAACACTGAAGCTTTCTTT. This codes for CASSDSQGWNTEAFF.

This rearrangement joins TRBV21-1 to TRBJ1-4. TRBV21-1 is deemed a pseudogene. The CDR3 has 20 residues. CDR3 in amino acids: CASSKESVGLRVGSNEKLFF. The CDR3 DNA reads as TGTGCCAGCAGCAAAGAGTCGGTAGGGCTTAGGGTGGGTTCTAATGAAAAACTGTTTTTT.

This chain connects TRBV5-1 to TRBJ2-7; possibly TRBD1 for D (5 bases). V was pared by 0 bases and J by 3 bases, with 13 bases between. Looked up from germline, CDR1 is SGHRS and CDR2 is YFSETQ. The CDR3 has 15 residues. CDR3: CASSLALTARYEQYF. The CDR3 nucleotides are TGCGCCAGCAGCTTGGCGCTGACAGCGCGCTACGAGCAGTACTTC.

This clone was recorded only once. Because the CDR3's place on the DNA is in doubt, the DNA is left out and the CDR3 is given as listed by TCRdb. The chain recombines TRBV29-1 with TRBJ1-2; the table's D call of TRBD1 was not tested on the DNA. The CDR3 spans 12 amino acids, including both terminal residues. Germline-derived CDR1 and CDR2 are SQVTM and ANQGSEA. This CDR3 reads CSVATGTKGNTF.

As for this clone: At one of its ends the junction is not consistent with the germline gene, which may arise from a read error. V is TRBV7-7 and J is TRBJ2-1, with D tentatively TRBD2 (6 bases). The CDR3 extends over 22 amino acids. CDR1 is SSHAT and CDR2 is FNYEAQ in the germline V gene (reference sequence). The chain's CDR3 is CASSPSVARLSPRGRPNNEQFF. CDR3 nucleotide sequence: TGTGCTAGCAGCCCTTCAGTAGCCCGTTTGTCCCCCCGTGGGAGGCCAAACAATGAGCAGTTCTTC.

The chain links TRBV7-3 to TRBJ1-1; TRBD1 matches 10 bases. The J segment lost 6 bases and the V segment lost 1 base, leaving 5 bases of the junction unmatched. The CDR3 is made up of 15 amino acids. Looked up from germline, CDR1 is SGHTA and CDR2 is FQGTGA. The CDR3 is CASSLNPGQGSEAFF. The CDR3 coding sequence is TGTGCCAGCAGCTTAAATCCGGGACAGGGGTCTGAAGCTTTCTTT.

The CDR3 is CASSLGLGNSDTQYF. The CDR3 DNA reads TGTGCCAGCAGCTTGGGACTAGGCAATTCAGATACGCAGTATTTT. The chain joins TRBV5-4 to TRBJ2-3; TRBD2 might be the D (6 bases). Looked up from germline, CDR1 is SGHNT and CDR2 is YYREEE (reference sequence). This CDR3 has 15 amino acids. V was trimmed by 0 bases and J by 4 bases, leaving 12 bases between them.

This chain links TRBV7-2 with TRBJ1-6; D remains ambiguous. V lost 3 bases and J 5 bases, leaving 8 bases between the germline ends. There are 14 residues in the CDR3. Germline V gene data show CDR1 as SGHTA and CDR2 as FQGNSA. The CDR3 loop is CASSFLQNNSPLHF. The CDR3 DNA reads TGTGCCAGCAGCTTTCTCCAGAATAATTCACCCCTCCACTTT. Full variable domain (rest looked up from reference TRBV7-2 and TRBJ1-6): GAGVSQSPSNKVTEKGKDVELRCDPISGHTALYWYRQSLGQGLEFLIYFQGNSAPDKSGLPSDRFSAERTGGSVSTLTIQRTQQEDSAVYLCASSFLQNNSPLHFGNGTRLTVT.